Listed below are T cell receptor beta chains from one sample, sequenced in a study of OX40 agonist ivuxolimab in advanced cancers. TCRdb keeps only in-frame clones here, not all; method: immunoSEQ multiplex PCR. The data hold some 57,000 clones, with 85% to 90% observed a single time. The sample consisted of CD4+ or CD8+ T cells sorted from blood, taken in a trial of the OX40 agonist ivuxolimab. All receptors come from an adult with an advanced solid tumor such as melanoma, head and neck, liver or kidney cancer. Both conserved end residues are part of each CDR3. Fields, in order: D gene, J gene, V gene, clone size, CDR3 length, CDR3 protein, CDR3 DNA. The D gene is left open where the match is weak. Not all rows give a size; the values are once, few, many and, for expanded clones, a class.

D gene: .
J gene: TRBJ1-2
V gene: TRBV5-1
clone size: .
CDR3 length: 15
CDR3 protein: CASSSLNTDRYGYTF
CDR3 DNA: TGCGCCAGCAGCTCGCTCAATACTGACCGCTATGGCTACACCTTC

D gene: .
J gene: TRBJ1-2
V gene: TRBV7-2
clone size: .
CDR3 length: 15
CDR3 protein: CASSSDKAGLYGYTF
CDR3 DNA: TGTGCCAGCAGTTCAGATAAGGCAGGCTTATATGGCTACACCTTC

D gene: TRBD1
J gene: TRBJ2-7
V gene: TRBV5-4
clone size: .
CDR3 length: 16
CDR3 protein: CASSLGGQGIDYEQYF
CDR3 DNA: TGTGCCAGCAGCTTAGGGGGACAGGGAATAGACTACGAGCAGTACTTC

D gene: TRBD1
J gene: TRBJ2-2
V gene: TRBV6-5
clone size: few
CDR3 length: 15
CDR3 protein: CASSPGQGRVGELFF
CDR3 DNA: TGTGCCAGCAGTCCTGGACAGGGGCGAGTCGGGGAGCTGTTTTTT

D gene: .
J gene: TRBJ1-1
V gene: TRBV5-6
clone size: .
CDR3 length: 14
CDR3 protein: CASSQRGFNTEAFF
CDR3 DNA: TGTGCCAGCAGCCAACGGGGCTTTAACACTGAAGCTTTCTTT

D gene: .
J gene: TRBJ1-5
V gene: TRBV7-8
clone size: once
CDR3 length: 14
CDR3 protein: CASSLVEGTQPQHF
CDR3 DNA: TGTGCCAGCAGCTTAGTTGAGGGTACGCAGCCCCAGCATTTT

D gene: TRBD1
J gene: TRBJ2-6
V gene: TRBV28
clone size: once
CDR3 length: 19
CDR3 protein: CASSTPPRTGISGANVLTF
CDR3 DNA: TGTGCCAGCAGTACACCGCCACGGACAGGGATTTCTGGGGCCAACGTCCTGACTTTC

D gene: TRBD1
J gene: TRBJ1-2
V gene: TRBV29-1
clone size: .
CDR3 length: 13
CDR3 protein: CSAIDRGDRGYTF
CDR3 DNA: TGCAGCGCCATCGACAGGGGGGACAGAGGCTACACCTTC

D gene: .
J gene: TRBJ2-7
V gene: TRBV11-2
clone size: .
CDR3 length: 13
CDR3 protein: CASSLGRVYEQYF
CDR3 DNA: TGTGCCAGCAGCTTAGGGCGGGTCTACGAGCAGTACTTC

D gene: TRBD2
J gene: TRBJ2-1
V gene: TRBV28
clone size: .
CDR3 length: 18
CDR3 protein: CASSLTGPGTSGSREQFF
CDR3 DNA: TGTGCCAGCAGTTTGACAGGGCCCGGGACTAGCGGGAGCCGTGAGCAGTTCTTC

D gene: .
J gene: TRBJ1-1
V gene: TRBV5-1
clone size: .
CDR3 length: 13
CDR3 protein: CASSEQGNTEAFF
CDR3 DNA: TGCGCCAGCAGCGAACAGGGAAACACTGAAGCTTTCTTT

D gene: TRBD2
J gene: TRBJ2-3
V gene: TRBV2
clone size: .
CDR3 length: 14
CDR3 protein: CASSEREGPDTQYF
CDR3 DNA: TGTGCCAGCAGTGAGCGGGAGGGCCCAGATACGCAGTATTTT

D gene: .
J gene: TRBJ2-6
V gene: TRBV27
clone size: once
CDR3 length: 13
CDR3 protein: CASSFVGANVLTF
CDR3 DNA: TGTGCCAGCAGTTTCGTAGGGGCCAACGTCCTGACTTTC

D gene: .
J gene: TRBJ2-7
V gene: TRBV10-3
clone size: .
CDR3 length: 15
CDR3 protein: CAISPGSGASYEQYF
CDR3 DNA: TGTGCCATCAGCCCCGGGTCCGGGGCCTCCTACGAGCAGTACTTC

D gene: TRBD1
J gene: TRBJ2-7
V gene: TRBV5-1
clone size: .
CDR3 length: 15
CDR3 protein: CASSVRQGSSYEQYF
CDR3 DNA: TGCGCCAGCAGCGTCAGACAGGGGAGCTCCTACGAGCAGTACTTC

D gene: .
J gene: TRBJ2-1
V gene: TRBV19
clone size: .
CDR3 length: 13
CDR3 protein: CASSIEGWVEQFF
CDR3 DNA: TGTGCCAGTAGTATAGAGGGCTGGGTTGAGCAGTTCTTC

D gene: TRBD2
J gene: TRBJ2-2
V gene: TRBV28
clone size: .
CDR3 length: 17
CDR3 protein: CASSLGRLARNTGELFF
CDR3 DNA: TGTGCCAGCAGTTTGGGGAGACTAGCTCGGAACACCGGGGAGCTGTTTTTT

D gene: .
J gene: TRBJ2-2
V gene: TRBV6-1
clone size: .
CDR3 length: 14
CDR3 protein: CASIKPADTGELFF
CDR3 DNA: TGTGCCAGCATCAAGCCAGCCGACACCGGGGAGCTGTTTTTT

D gene: TRBD2
J gene: TRBJ2-5
V gene: TRBV18
clone size: .
CDR3 length: 16
CDR3 protein: CASSPGGGGRVETQYF
CDR3 DNA: TGTGCCAGCTCACCAGGAGGCGGCGGGAGGGTAGAGACCCAGTACTTC

D gene: .
J gene: TRBJ2-5
V gene: TRBV5-1
clone size: .
CDR3 length: 15
CDR3 protein: CASSPGTGMRETQYF
CDR3 DNA: TGCGCCAGCAGCCCGGGGACGGGTATGAGAGAGACCCAGTACTTC

D gene: TRBD2
J gene: TRBJ2-2
V gene: TRBV7-9
clone size: few
CDR3 length: 17
CDR3 protein: CASSFRGLAGATGELFF
CDR3 DNA: TGTGCCAGCAGCTTTCGGGGACTAGCGGGAGCCACCGGGGAGCTGTTTTTT

D gene: TRBD1
J gene: TRBJ2-7
V gene: TRBV27
clone size: .
CDR3 length: 14
CDR3 protein: CASSFRDRTYEQYF
CDR3 DNA: TGTGCCAGCAGTTTTAGGGACAGAACCTACGAGCAGTACTTC

D gene: TRBD1
J gene: TRBJ1-2
V gene: TRBV6-1
clone size: .
CDR3 length: 16
CDR3 protein: CASSELPGQGTFGNTF
CDR3 DNA: TGTGCCAGCAGTGAACTACCGGGACAGGGAACGTTTGGTAACACCTTC

D gene: TRBD1
J gene: TRBJ1-6
V gene: TRBV27
clone size: .
CDR3 length: 15
CDR3 protein: CASRRMTGVSSPLHF
CDR3 DNA: TGTGCCAGCAGGCGAATGACAGGGGTCAGTTCACCCCTCCACTTT

D gene: .
J gene: TRBJ2-1
V gene: TRBV29-1
clone size: .
CDR3 length: 13
CDR3 protein: CSVDPNTYNEQFF
CDR3 DNA: TGCAGCGTTGACCCAAATACCTACAATGAGCAGTTCTTC

D gene: TRBD1
J gene: TRBJ1-1
V gene: TRBV19
clone size: once
CDR3 length: 16
CDR3 protein: CASTDPRGRGNTEAFF
CDR3 DNA: TGTGCCAGTACCGATCCAAGGGGGCGAGGGAACACTGAAGCTTTCTTT

D gene: .
J gene: TRBJ2-1
V gene: TRBV5-4
clone size: .
CDR3 length: 13
CDR3 protein: CASSSPSYNEQFF
CDR3 DNA: TGTGCCAGCAGCTCCCCCTCCTACAATGAGCAGTTCTTC

D gene: TRBD1
J gene: TRBJ1-3
V gene: TRBV28
clone size: .
CDR3 length: 13
CDR3 protein: CASSGQAPDTIYF
CDR3 DNA: TGTGCCAGCAGTGGACAGGCTCCGGACACCATATATTTT

D gene: .
J gene: TRBJ2-3
V gene: TRBV29-1
clone size: .
CDR3 length: 15
CDR3 protein: CSVVVGVHSTDTQYF
CDR3 DNA: TGCAGCGTTGTGGTCGGGGTACATAGCACAGATACGCAGTATTTT

D gene: TRBD2
J gene: TRBJ2-1
V gene: TRBV7-9
clone size: .
CDR3 length: 16
CDR3 protein: CASSLAGGSTYNEQFF
CDR3 DNA: TGTGCCAGCAGCTTAGCCGGCGGGAGCACGTACAATGAGCAGTTCTTC

D gene: .
J gene: TRBJ2-1
V gene: TRBV29-1
clone size: .
CDR3 length: 17
CDR3 protein: CSVEEPFTGSSYNEQFF
CDR3 DNA: TGCAGCGTTGAAGAACCCTTCACAGGGAGCTCCTACAATGAGCAGTTCTTC

D gene: .
J gene: TRBJ2-7
V gene: TRBV12-5
clone size: .
CDR3 length: 11
CDR3 protein: CASGHPYEQYF
CDR3 DNA: TGTGCTAGTGGTCATCCCTACGAGCAGTACTTC

D gene: TRBD1
J gene: TRBJ1-1
V gene: TRBV4-1
clone size: .
CDR3 length: 16
CDR3 protein: CASSHLGGTGDNEAFF
CDR3 DNA: TGCGCCAGCAGCCACCTTGGAGGGACAGGGGACAATGAAGCTTTCTTT

D gene: TRBD2
J gene: TRBJ2-1
V gene: TRBV9
clone size: .
CDR3 length: 16
CDR3 protein: CASSAQPGLPNNEQFF
CDR3 DNA: TGTGCCAGCAGCGCGCAACCGGGACTACCGAACAATGAGCAGTTCTTC

D gene: TRBD2
J gene: TRBJ2-7
V gene: TRBV19
clone size: .
CDR3 length: 18
CDR3 protein: CASSSTGLAGGTFYEQYF
CDR3 DNA: TGTGCCAGTTCTAGTACGGGACTAGCGGGAGGAACCTTCTACGAGCAGTACTTC

D gene: TRBD2
J gene: TRBJ2-5
V gene: TRBV29-1
clone size: .
CDR3 length: 14
CDR3 protein: CSVDFIAGQETQYF
CDR3 DNA: TGCAGCGTTGACTTTATAGCGGGACAAGAGACCCAGTACTTC

D gene: .
J gene: TRBJ2-1
V gene: TRBV7-2
clone size: .
CDR3 length: 17
CDR3 protein: CASSLKGSGSSYNEQFF
CDR3 DNA: TGTGCCAGCAGCTTAAAGGGTAGCGGTAGCTCCTACAATGAGCAGTTCTTC

D gene: .
J gene: TRBJ1-1
V gene: TRBV18
clone size: .
CDR3 length: 17
CDR3 protein: CASSPYRSGRVNTEAFF
CDR3 DNA: TGTGCCAGCTCACCATATCGGTCTGGTAGGGTGAACACTGAAGCTTTCTTT

D gene: .
J gene: TRBJ2-2
V gene: TRBV5-1
clone size: .
CDR3 length: 14
CDR3 protein: CASCETGDNGELFF
CDR3 DNA: TGCGCCAGCTGTGAGACGGGAGATAATGGGGAGCTGTTTTTT

D gene: TRBD1
J gene: TRBJ2-2
V gene: TRBV27
clone size: few
CDR3 length: 15
CDR3 protein: CASSSGQGYTGELFF
CDR3 DNA: TGTGCCAGCAGTTCGGGACAGGGGTACACCGGGGAGCTGTTTTTT

D gene: .
J gene: TRBJ2-7
V gene: TRBV28
clone size: .
CDR3 length: 15
CDR3 protein: CASSLGRLTKGEQYF
CDR3 DNA: TGTGCCAGCAGTCTAGGGCGGCTCACCAAGGGAGAGCAGTACTTC

D gene: .
J gene: TRBJ1-5
V gene: TRBV15
clone size: .
CDR3 length: 14
CDR3 protein: CATRRGDGYQPQHF
CDR3 DNA: TGTGCCACCAGAAGGGGGGACGGATATCAGCCCCAGCATTTT

D gene: .
J gene: TRBJ2-2
V gene: TRBV19
clone size: .
CDR3 length: 15
CDR3 protein: CASSPGIFGTGELFF
CDR3 DNA: TGTGCCAGTAGCCCAGGGATTTTCGGAACCGGGGAGCTGTTTTTT

D gene: .
J gene: TRBJ2-7
V gene: TRBV5-1
clone size: .
CDR3 length: 14
CDR3 protein: CASSLLAESYEQYF
CDR3 DNA: TGCGCCAGCAGCTTGTTGGCGGAGAGCTACGAGCAGTACTTC

D gene: .
J gene: TRBJ1-2
V gene: TRBV6-1
clone size: .
CDR3 length: 15
CDR3 protein: CASSDPGTEHYGYTF
CDR3 DNA: TGTGCCAGCAGTGATCCCGGGACGGAGCATTATGGCTACACCTTC

D gene: .
J gene: TRBJ1-1
V gene: TRBV2
clone size: few
CDR3 length: 13
CDR3 protein: CASSDGGGTEAFF
CDR3 DNA: TGTGCCAGCAGTGACGGGGGTGGCACTGAAGCTTTCTTT

D gene: .
J gene: TRBJ1-1
V gene: TRBV28
clone size: .
CDR3 length: 12
CDR3 protein: CASSLLGNEAFF
CDR3 DNA: TGTGCCAGCAGTTTATTGGGGAATGAAGCTTTCTTT

D gene: .
J gene: TRBJ2-7
V gene: TRBV14
clone size: .
CDR3 length: 16
CDR3 protein: CASSQVGTPTAYEQYF
CDR3 DNA: TGTGCCAGCAGCCAAGTTGGGACCCCAACGGCTTACGAGCAGTACTTC

D gene: .
J gene: TRBJ2-1
V gene: TRBV4-3
clone size: .
CDR3 length: 15
CDR3 protein: CASSQDRSRNNEQFF
CDR3 DNA: TGCGCCAGCAGCCAAGATAGGTCGCGGAACAATGAGCAGTTCTTC

D gene: TRBD1
J gene: TRBJ1-2
V gene: TRBV30
clone size: .
CDR3 length: 15
CDR3 protein: CAWRNTGGFNYGYTF
CDR3 DNA: TGTGCCTGGAGGAACACAGGGGGTTTTAACTATGGCTACACCTTC

D gene: .
J gene: TRBJ2-7
V gene: TRBV5-6
clone size: .
CDR3 length: 15
CDR3 protein: CASRRRQANSYEQYF
CDR3 DNA: TGTGCCAGCAGACGAAGACAGGCGAACTCCTACGAGCAGTACTTC

D gene: .
J gene: TRBJ2-7
V gene: TRBV5-5
clone size: once
CDR3 length: 13
CDR3 protein: CASSLAGTHEQYF
CDR3 DNA: TGTGCCAGCAGCTTGGCCGGCACCCACGAGCAGTACTTC

D gene: .
J gene: TRBJ1-1
V gene: TRBV28
clone size: .
CDR3 length: 13
CDR3 protein: CASRPGGYTEAFF
CDR3 DNA: TGTGCCAGCAGGCCGGGGGGTTACACTGAAGCTTTCTTT